These 11 T cell receptor beta chains were sequenced from one sample in a study of cytomegalovirus exposure and HLA in healthy donors. PCR employed 60 Vbeta and 13 Jbeta primers. Produced via immunoSEQ multiplex PCR; TCRdb's table is partial and in-frame only. The table lists about 260,000 clones, 84% of them singletons, with more than 1.5% in the top ten. The sequenced material came from PBMCs. These receptors were obtained from a woman between 40 and 55 years old in good health and CMV-seropositive.

Only one count was recorded for this clone. The gene calls are TRBV12-2 and TRBJ1-1; the D call of TRBD1 is as the table states it, not checked on the DNA. TRBV12-2 is deemed a pseudogene. This CDR3 spans 18 amino acids. Here the CDR3 reads CASRLDLTGQGWNTEAFF. The CDR3, as DNA: TGTGCAAGTCGCTTAGATCTTACGGGACAGGGGTGGAATACTGAAGCTTTCTTT.

V and J are TRBV11-2 and TRBJ2-2; possibly TRBD2 for D (6 bases). This CDR3 has 15 amino acids. Between the trimmed V and J ends, which lost 5 bases and 1 base, there was a span of 11 bases. The germline V gene encodes CDR1 SGHAT and CDR2 FQNNGV. This CDR3 reads CASSTGTLNTGELFF. CDR3 bases: TGTGCCAGCAGCACTGGGACTTTGAACACCGGGGAGCTGTTTTTT.

The V call is TRBV14, the J call TRBJ2-1; 9 positions agree with TRBD1. J gave up 4 bases and V 3 bases, and 7 bases lay outside the gene matches. The germline V gene has CDR1 SGHDN and CDR2 FVKESK. CDR3 length equals 16 residues. The CDR3 coding sequence is TGTGCCAGCAGCCAGAGGGCCGGGACAGGGTACAATGAGCAGTTCTTC. This translates into CASSQRAGTGYNEQFF. Full variable domain (missing parts from reference TRBV14 and TRBJ2-1): EAGVTQFPSHSVIEKGQTVTLRCDPISGHDNLYWYRRVMGKEIKFLLHFVKESKQDESGMPNNRFLAERTGGTYSTLKVQPAELEDSGVYFCASSQRAGTGYNEQFFGPGTRLTVL.

The chain couples TRBV19 to TRBJ2-6; tentatively, D is TRBD1 (5 bases). The germline gives CDR1 LNHDA, CDR2 SQIVND (reference sequence). This CDR3 spans 16 amino acids. Trimming left V 6 bases short and J 4 bases short, with 16 bases between. The CDR3 coding sequence is TGTGCCAGTAGAACATCTCAGGGAACCGGGGCCAACGTCCTGACTTTC. It encodes CASRTSQGTGANVLTF.

The genes are TRBV7-2 and TRBJ2-5, with a weak D call TRBD2 (5 bases). V was trimmed by 2 bases and J by 5 bases, leaving 12 bases between them. Germline V CDR1 and CDR2: SGHTA, FQGNSA. The CDR3 runs to 14 residues. The CDR3 is CASSLSGRWETQYF. CDR3 coding DNA: TGTGCCAGCAGCTTAAGCGGCAGGTGGGAGACCCAGTACTTC.

V and J are TRBV28 and TRBJ2-7; 9 bases match TRBD2. Germline CDR1 and CDR2: MDHEN and SYDVKM. The CDR3 has 14 residues. The V gene end was trimmed by 7 bases and the J gene end by 3 bases; junction bases not matched to a gene: 7. The CDR3 loop reads CASNLAGLNYEQYF. In DNA, the CDR3 is TGTGCCAGCAACCTAGCGGGACTAAACTACGAGCAGTACTTC.

CDR3 sequence: CASSPQSLSNQPQHF. DNA of the CDR3: TGTGCCAGCTCACCACAGTCACTTAGCAATCAGCCCCAGCATTTT. The rearrangement uses TRBV18 and TRBJ1-5; no clear D gene. There are 15 residues in the CDR3. Germline assignment: CDR1 KGHSH and CDR2 LQKENI. V lost 1 base and J lost 0, with 7 bases in between.

CDR3 in amino acids: CASSSAGKSTDTQYF. In nucleotides, the CDR3 is TGTGCCAGCAGTTCGGCAGGGAAAAGCACAGATACGCAGTATTTT. The chain is built from TRBV27 and TRBJ2-3, with D possibly matching TRBD1 (5 bases). The V gene lost 4 bases and the J gene lost 0 bases, with 11 bases spanning the gap. CDR1 and CDR2 (germline): MNHEY, SMNVEV (reference sequence). This CDR3 is 15 amino acids long.

The chain recombines TRBV19 with TRBJ1-2; TRBD1 aligns across 8 bases. CDR3 length: 14 amino acids. V lost 5 bases, J lost 4 bases, and 6 bases stayed unmatched. Per germline, CDR1 LNHDA and CDR2 SQIVND (reference sequence). CDR3: CASSPGQAPYGYTF. The CDR3 DNA reads as TGTGCCAGTAGTCCGGGACAGGCCCCCTATGGCTACACCTTC.

This clone was detected only once. The genes are TRBV5-1 and TRBJ2-7, with TRBD2 matching 10 bases. V was pared by 4 bases and J by 6 bases, with 13 bases of the junction left unmatched. The CDR3 runs to 16 residues. Germline CDR1 is SGHRS and CDR2 is YFSETQ. The CDR3 sequence is CASSPNPVLAGAEQYF. The DNA of the CDR3 is TGCGCCAGCAGCCCAAATCCCGTGCTAGCGGGAGCCGAGCAGTACTTC.

This clone was detected only a few times. For the CDR3, the DNA is TGTGCCAGTAGAAGGACAGGGGTGCACGAGCAGTACTTC. This translates into CASRRTGVHEQYF. The chain carries TRBV19 and TRBJ2-7, with 9 positions matching TRBD1. Germline-derived CDR1 and CDR2 are LNHDA and SQIVND (reference sequence). V was pared by 6 bases and J by 5 bases, with 5 bases of the junction left unmatched. The CDR3 covers 13 residues.